The rows below give T cell receptor beta chains drawn from one sample of a study of blood T cell repertoires in COVID-19. The assay was immunoSEQ multiplex PCR, and TCRdb's table has in-frame clones only and misses some. The data show approximately 230,000 clones, with around 88% seen just once and 1.2% to 1.5% held by the top ten. The sequencing sample was made of peripheral blood. The receptor source for this set is a man aged 80 or over with acute or convalescent COVID-19. Each CDR3 is given with its conserved first and last residue. Fields, in order: D gene, clone size, J gene, V gene, CDR3 protein, CDR3 DNA. The D gene is left open where the match is weak. Clone sizes are given selectively: once, few, many, or a class where the clone is expanded.

>TRBD1|.|TRBJ1-2|TRBV2
CASRGTVSFGGYTF
TGTGCCAGCAGGGGGACAGTCAGTTTCGGGGGCTACACCTTC
>.|few|TRBJ2-7|TRBV7-2
CASSRPGQVDYEQYF
TGTGCCAGCAGCCGTCCGGGACAAGTGGACTACGAGCAGTACTTC
>.|.|TRBJ1-5|TRBV19
CASSDKATNQPQHF
TGTGCCAGTAGTGACAAAGCTACCAATCAGCCCCAGCATTTT
>TRBD1|.|TRBJ1-1|TRBV5-1
CASSVTGGTEAEAFF
TGCGCCAGCAGCGTGACAGGGGGTACCGAGGCTGAAGCTTTCTTT
>.|few|TRBJ1-1|TRBV18
CASSPGREFTEAFF
TGTGCCAGCTCACCGGGGAGGGAATTCACTGAAGCTTTCTTT
>TRBD1|once|TRBJ1-4|TRBV28
CASSSRQGLEEKLFF
TGTGCCAGCAGTTCACGACAGGGATTGGAGGAAAAACTGTTTTTT
>.|.|TRBJ1-1|TRBV6-5
CASNTGGEAFF
TGTGCCAGCAATACCGGCGGGGAAGCTTTCTTT
>.|.|TRBJ1-1|TRBV7-3
CASSFGGGDPNTEAFF
TGTGCCAGCAGCTTTGGAGGCGGGGACCCGAACACTGAAGCTTTCTTT
>.|.|TRBJ2-6|TRBV6-2/TRBV6-3
CASSFHSSGANVLTF
TGTGCCAGCAGCTTCCACAGCTCTGGGGCCAACGTCCTGACTTTC
>TRBD1|.|TRBJ1-4|TRBV11-2
CASSVDRAATNEKLFF
TGTGCCAGCAGCGTCGACAGGGCGGCAACTAATGAAAAACTGTTTTTT
>TRBD1|.|TRBJ2-7|TRBV18
CASSPRSQGAGEQYF
TGTGCCAGCTCACCAAGGTCACAGGGGGCAGGCGAGCAGTACTTC
>.|.|TRBJ1-1|TRBV5-4
CASSVTGYTEAFF
TGTGCCAGCAGCGTTACAGGTTACACTGAAGCTTTCTTT
>TRBD2|.|TRBJ2-3|TRBV5-1
CASSYSGGTDTQYF
TGCGCCAGCAGCTATAGCGGGGGCACAGATACGCAGTATTTT
>TRBD2|.|TRBJ2-7|TRBV19
CASSSGSSYEQYF
TGTGCCAGTAGTAGCGGGAGCTCCTACGAGCAGTACTTC
>.|.|TRBJ1-1|TRBV10-1
CASSDLDTEAFF
TGCGCCAGCAGTGATCTCGACACTGAAGCTTTCTTT
>.|.|TRBJ1-5|TRBV19
CASSIRSDRLNQPQHF
TGTGCCAGTAGTATACGGTCGGACAGACTGAATCAGCCCCAGCATTTT
>TRBD2|.|TRBJ2-3|TRBV7-3
CASSLTASGGKSPTDTQYF
TGTGCCAGCAGCTTAACTGCTAGCGGGGGAAAAAGTCCCACAGATACGCAGTATTTT
>TRBD1|.|TRBJ1-6|TRBV28
CASTLTGGWGSPLHF
TGTGCCAGCACCTTGACAGGGGGCTGGGGTTCACCCCTCCACTTT
>.|many|TRBJ1-1|TRBV5-1
CASSSNAVNTEAFF
TGCGCCAGCAGCTCAAATGCGGTGAACACTGAAGCTTTCTTT
>.|.|TRBJ2-7|TRBV2
CASTFRETATYEQYF
TGTGCCAGCACCTTTCGAGAGACAGCAACCTACGAGCAGTACTTC
>.|.|TRBJ2-3|TRBV24-1
CATSDFAGINTDTQYF
TGTGCCACCAGTGATTTTGCCGGGATTAACACAGATACGCAGTATTTT
>.|.|TRBJ1-1|TRBV9
CASSADRPGHRNTEAFF
TGTGCCAGCAGCGCCGACAGGCCCGGGCATAGGAACACTGAAGCTTTCTTT
>TRBD1|.|TRBJ1-5|TRBV2
CASSGDRVNSQPQHF
TGTGCCAGCAGTGGGGACAGGGTTAATAGTCAGCCCCAGCATTTT
>TRBD2|.|TRBJ2-3|TRBV6-5
CASSYEPSGRSDTQYF
TGTGCCAGCAGTTACGAGCCTAGCGGGAGGTCAGATACGCAGTATTTT
>TRBD1|.|TRBJ2-5|TRBV11-3
CASSAGTGVRETQYF
TGTGCCAGCAGCGCCGGGACAGGGGTTCGAGAGACCCAGTACTTC
>TRBD1|.|TRBJ1-1|TRBV10-3
CAISEWGTGREGTEAFF
TGTGCCATCAGTGAGTGGGGGACAGGGCGTGAGGGCACTGAAGCTTTCTTT
>TRBD2|.|TRBJ2-3|TRBV7-9
CASSFFLGREASDTQYF
TGTGCCAGCAGCTTTTTTCTGGGGCGGGAGGCCTCAGATACGCAGTATTTT
>TRBD2|.|TRBJ2-3|TRBV5-4
CASSLEDGGATDTQYF
TGTGCCAGCAGCTTGGAAGACGGGGGGGCGACAGATACGCAGTATTTT
>TRBD2|.|TRBJ2-7|TRBV6-2/TRBV6-3
CASSRTSGAFSF
TGTGCCAGCAGCAGGACTAGCGGAGCATTCTCATTC
>TRBD2|.|TRBJ2-1|TRBV24-1
CATSHRLAGGPPNNEQFF
TGTGCCACCTCCCACAGACTAGCGGGAGGCCCTCCAAACAATGAGCAGTTCTTC
>TRBD2|.|TRBJ2-3|TRBV5-1
CASSLASGSGGSTDTQYF
TGCGCCAGCAGCTTGGCTTCAGGGAGCGGGGGAAGCACAGATACGCAGTATTTT
>.|.|TRBJ2-3|TRBV9
CASTRNPLAGTMADTQYF
TGTGCCAGCACCCGTAATCCCCTGGCGGGCACCATGGCAGATACGCAGTATTTT
>.|.|TRBJ2-7|TRBV27
CASSLRDFQLGYEQYF
TGTGCCAGCAGTCTCCGGGACTTCCAGTTGGGGTACGAGCAGTACTTC
>.|.|TRBJ1-4|TRBV19
CASSQQGSRGKLFF
TGTGCCAGTAGTCAGCAGGGGAGTCGTGGAAAACTGTTTTTT
>TRBD1|.|TRBJ2-1|TRBV28
CASATGGDYSNEQFF
TGTGCCAGCGCGACAGGGGGGGATTATTCCAATGAGCAGTTCTTC
>.|.|TRBJ2-3|TRBV19
CASSTSLGAQYF
TGTGCCAGTAGTACCAGCTTAGGGGCGCAGTATTTT
>.|.|TRBJ1-1|TRBV29-1
CSGRQVMNTEAFF
TGCAGCGGAAGACAGGTAATGAACACTGAAGCTTTCTTT
>.|.|TRBJ2-2|TRBV7-9
CASSPTGEPGELFF
TGTGCCAGCAGCCCCACCGGGGAGCCCGGGGAGCTGTTTTTT
>.|.|TRBJ1-4|TRBV9
CASSVGGATNEKLFF
TGTGCCAGCAGCGTAGGAGGTGCAACTAATGAAAAACTGTTTTTT
>TRBD1|.|TRBJ2-5|TRBV28
CASSIARGPQYF
TGTGCCAGCAGCATAGCCAGGGGGCCCCAGTACTTC
>TRBD1|.|TRBJ1-2|TRBV7-9
CASSRGQGSGGYTF
TGTGCCAGCAGCCGAGGACAGGGGTCGGGTGGCTACACCTTC
>TRBD1|.|TRBJ1-1|TRBV19
CASSFTPGTVAFF
TGTGCCAGTAGCTTTACTCCCGGGACAGTCGCTTTCTTT
>TRBD2|.|TRBJ2-5|TRBV24-1
CATSDFAVRGGLETQYF
TGTGCCACCAGTGATTTTGCGGTCCGGGGGGGCTTGGAGACCCAGTACTTC
>TRBD2|once|TRBJ2-7|TRBV5-4
CASSLGRGAPYEQYF
TGTGCCAGCAGCTTGGGGCGGGGGGCCCCCTACGAGCAGTACTTC
>.|.|TRBJ1-2|TRBV21-1
CASSKEEGTGDFIF
TGTGCCAGCAGCAAAGAAGAAGGGACAGGGGATTTTATTTTC
>.|.|TRBJ2-5|TRBV7-2
CASSPEIHQETQYF
TGTGCCAGCAGCCCCGAGATCCACCAAGAGACCCAGTACTTC
>.|.|TRBJ1-2|TRBV7-9
CASSPGGNNYGYTF
TGTGCCAGCAGCCCCGGAGGGAATAACTATGGCTACACCTTC
>.|.|TRBJ1-6|TRBV9
CASSGTTGRNSPLHF
TGTGCCAGCAGCGGAACTACAGGGCGGAATTCACCCCTCCACTTT
>TRBD1|.|TRBJ2-1|TRBV10-2
CASSEGGTGGFNEQFF
TGCGCCAGCAGTGAGGGTGGGACAGGGGGCTTCAATGAGCAGTTCTTC